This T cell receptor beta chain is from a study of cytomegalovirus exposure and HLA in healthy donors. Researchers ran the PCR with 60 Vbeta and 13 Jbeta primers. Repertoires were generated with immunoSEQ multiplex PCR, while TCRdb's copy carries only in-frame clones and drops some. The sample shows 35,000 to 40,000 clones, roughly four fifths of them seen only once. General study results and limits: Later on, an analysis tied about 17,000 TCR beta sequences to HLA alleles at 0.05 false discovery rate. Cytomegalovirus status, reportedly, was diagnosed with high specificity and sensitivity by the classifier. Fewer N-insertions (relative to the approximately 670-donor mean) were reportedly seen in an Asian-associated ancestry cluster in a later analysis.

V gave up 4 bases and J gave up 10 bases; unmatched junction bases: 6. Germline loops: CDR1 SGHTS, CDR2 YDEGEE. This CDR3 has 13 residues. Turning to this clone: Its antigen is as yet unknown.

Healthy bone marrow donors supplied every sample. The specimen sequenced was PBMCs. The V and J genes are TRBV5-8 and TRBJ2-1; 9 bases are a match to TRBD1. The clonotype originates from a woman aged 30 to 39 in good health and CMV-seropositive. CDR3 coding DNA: TGTGCCAGCAGCCGGGACAGGGCATGGGAGCAGTTCTTC. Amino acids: CASSRDRAWEQFF.